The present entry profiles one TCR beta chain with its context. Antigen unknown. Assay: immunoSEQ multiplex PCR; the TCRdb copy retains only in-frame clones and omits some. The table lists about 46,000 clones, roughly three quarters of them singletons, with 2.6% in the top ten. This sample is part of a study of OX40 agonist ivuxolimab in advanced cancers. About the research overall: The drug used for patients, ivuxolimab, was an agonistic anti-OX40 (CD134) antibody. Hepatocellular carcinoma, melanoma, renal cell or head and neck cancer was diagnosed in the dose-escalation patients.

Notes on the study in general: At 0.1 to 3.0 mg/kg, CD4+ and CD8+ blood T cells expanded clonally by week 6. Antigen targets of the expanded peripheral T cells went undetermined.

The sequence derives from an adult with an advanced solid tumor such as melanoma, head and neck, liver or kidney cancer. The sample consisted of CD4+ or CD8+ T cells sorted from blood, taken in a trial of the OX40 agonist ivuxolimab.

CDR3 sequence (DNA): TGTGCCAGCACCGACGATAGGGTTGGGAACACAGATACGCAGTATTTT. It encodes CASTDDRVGNTDTQYF. This chain uses TRBV7-9 with TRBJ2-3; D is ambiguous. V lost 7 bases, J lost 2 bases, and 19 bases lay in between. Per the germline V gene, CDR1 is SEHNR and CDR2 is FQNEAQ (reference sequence). The CDR3 covers 16 residues.